This TCR beta chain was found in a study of identical twins (dated by TCRdb to 2015 to 2016). Context from the whole study: To test whether fetal clonotypes persist, this study deep-sequenced TCR alpha and beta repertoires from monozygotic twins, from unrelated adults of various ages, and from cord blood. To rule out contamination, replicate twin experiments were performed at different times with different library preparation protocols.

The CDR1 and CDR2 encoded by the germline V gene (reference sequence) are DFQATT and SNEGSKA. V ends up 3 bases short and J 1 base short, with an unmatched junction base count of 2. The CDR3 contains 13 residues, cysteine and phenylalanine counted. The only DNA kept is the CDR3, 39 bases in frame from the first base. Every donor in the study was a healthy Caucasian. The twin cohort comprised three pairs of female monozygotic twins, all aged roughly 18 to 30 years. RNA for TCR libraries was isolated from peripheral blood mononuclear cells. Remarks on this clonotype: Its binding antigen is unknown. Base qualities are not recorded, but no much larger clone differs from it by a single base.

The full study reports these points: Conclusions relied on cross-sectional statistical analysis, since the same donors could not be followed over many years. Out-of-frame TCR alpha sharing in monozygotic twins was systematically underestimated by recombination models, whereas sharing between unrelated individuals was in agreement with the recombination models. Invariant T cells such as MAIT and iNKT could partly confound zero-insertion analyses, though diverse VJ usage argued against this for most clonotypes. Fewer insertions were carried by abundant cord blood beta clonotypes, a similar but weaker trend appeared in young adult naive repertoires, and no such trend appeared in memory repertoires. Excess twin sharing in beta out-of-frame sequences was weaker because fewer shared sequences lowered the signal-to-noise ratio. Compared with coincidental sharing between unrelated individuals, out-of-frame TCR alpha sequences shared between twins had an excess of sequences with low generation probability.

The method behind the library was 5' RACE. The reads were generated on an Illumina HiSeq 2000. A universal primer binding site was added through template switching, and the final cDNA carried a unique molecular identifier so that TCR cDNA molecules could be counted accurately. First-strand cDNA for TCR alpha and beta chains was synthesized from specific primers in the conserved constant-segment region. To control for contamination, every cDNA library carried two barcodes: a SMART-Mk sample barcode plus Illumina barcodes. Two successive PCR steps introduced TruSeq adapter sequences along with Illumina sample barcodes. Sequencing of the TCR alpha and beta cDNA libraries was done on the Illumina HiSeq platform using custom primers. As for how the authors treated the data: MiGEC processed the raw reads to extract unique molecular identifiers, while MiXCR was used to determine the CDR3 positions. Recombination models were inferred per individual with the repgenHMM and IGoR tools using an EM algorithm. Shared clonotype analysis was performed with the tcR package in R, normalizing sharing by the product of cloneset sizes. To study raw recombination without the effects of thymic and clonal selection, out-of-frame nonproductive sequences were analyzed. The public reads were run again by TCRdb, first through fastp at Q25 and then through MiXCR, and only productive beta chains were kept. Rows are unified per CDR3 protein, each entry keeping the most common DNA and genes. These V and J calls derive from TCRdb rather than the authors' analysis. The sample contains some 690,000 distinct CDR3 sequences, approximately 22% of them found a single time. The ten top clones hold around 4.4% of the sample.

The same specimen was also included in a second study, on T cells expressing NK-cell markers. The other study reports the following: TCR beta-chain repertoires were profiled in sorted CD3+CD56+NKG2C+, CD3+CD56+NKG2C- and CD3+CD56-NKG2C+ T-cell subsets from eight donors. Among the eight sequenced donors, only one was HCMV-seronegative, while the other seven were HCMV-seropositive. In several experiments an anti-gammadeltaTCR antibody was added to restrict sorting to alphabetaTCR-expressing T cells. In six donors, the dominant CD3+CD56+NKG2C+ clonotypes were among the top 10 CD8+ clonotypes and accounted for about 1.0-7.5% of CD8+ T cells. Those dominant clonotypes were again the most abundant among CD3+CD56-NKG2C+ cells in a handful of donors, at about 25-65%. Whether the expanded NKG2C-expressing T cell clones were specific for HCMV antigens was left unclear. All eight donors whose samples were sequenced were randomly selected healthy volunteers, three of them men and five women. HCMV-specific IgG was detected in serum with a commercial ELISA kit to determine HCMV serostatus. Bulk peripheral blood T-cell repertoires were additionally sequenced from unsorted PBMC for 5 or 6 donors. MIGEC was used to demultiplex reads and group reads by UMI, and MiTCR was used to assemble and quantify clonotypes. To exclude erroneous sequences, any TCR cDNA sequence not supported by at least two reads was discarded. Downstream repertoire analysis used the tcR package, and clonotypes were matched across fractions by CDR3 nucleotide sequence plus V segment. Antigen specificity was annotated against VDJdb with VDJmatch, allowing one amino acid substitution in CDR3.

The sequence links TRBV20-1 to TRBJ2-7; 8 central bases correspond to TRBD1. The sample was PBMCs. This TCR derives from a young woman in good health. The CDR3 has the sequence CSARDRASYEQYF. DNA sequence: TGCAGTGCTAGGGACAGGGCGTCCTACGAGCAGTACTTC.